This T cell receptor (beta chain) was captured by sequencing in a study of T-cell reconstitution after alpha-beta-depleted transplantation in children. This clonotype appeared many times. Unique molecular identifiers tagged the TCRbeta library. TCRdb re-derived calls from the PCR reads in MiXCR, one entry per CDR3 protein. The sample contains about 110,000 distinct CDR3 sequences, under 13% of which appear only once. The CDR3 spans 16 residues. V lost 1 base and J 5 bases, leaving 15 bases between the germline ends. Per germline, CDR1 SGHTA and CDR2 FQGNSA. Source: PBMCs from the stem cell graft donor, taken from the stem cell graft. The receptor was isolated from a human donor who donated a stem cell graft to a child with acute lymphoblastic leukemia. The chain has TRBV7-2 and TRBJ2-1; D gene uncertain. In DNA form, the CDR3 reads TGTGCCAGCAGCTTAGGTGCCAGCTCTGGGGACAATGAGCAGTTCTTC. Residues: CASSLGASSGDNEQFF.